The 14 T cell receptor beta chains below come from one sample, sequenced in a study of blood T cell repertoires in COVID-19. The method was immunoSEQ multiplex PCR; TCRdb's version includes in-frame clones alone and lacks a portion of them. The table lists approximately 230,000 clones, around 86% of them singletons. Sample: PBMCs or T cells enriched from blood (not recorded which). These TCRs come from a man aged 18-30 years who had recovered from COVID-19.

V and J are TRBV5-1 and TRBJ1-1, with D hard to call. The CDR3 is made up of 14 amino acids. Germline V gene lookup returns CDR1 SGHRS and CDR2 YFSETQ. Trimming shortened V by 5 bases and J by 1 base, and 12 bases separated the two germline ends. CDR3 in DNA: TGCGCCAGCAGTAGCGTGACACAGAACACTGAAGCTTTCTTT. Amino acid sequence: CASSSVTQNTEAFF.

The chain couples TRBV11-3 to TRBJ2-3; possibly TRBD2 for D (5 bases). Per the germline V gene, CDR1 is SGHNT and CDR2 is YENEEA. V was shortened by 5 bases and J by 0 bases, with 9 bases between the two germline ends. The CDR3 loop spans 14 amino acids. The CDR3 spells CASSTAASTDTQYF. In DNA, the CDR3 is TGTGCCAGCAGCACAGCGGCTAGCACAGATACGCAGTATTTT.

This chain connects TRBV5-8 to TRBJ1-4, with 11 nucleotides matching TRBD1. CDR1 and CDR2 (germline): SGHTS, YDEGEE. The CDR3 length is 17 residues. J gave up 0 bases and V 4 bases, and 5 bases lay outside the gene matches. The chain's CDR3 is CASSTDRGPPTNEKLFF. DNA of the CDR3: TGTGCCAGCAGCACGGACAGGGGGCCTCCAACTAATGAAAAACTGTTTTTT.

This clone was recorded a few times. The V and J genes are TRBV7-9 and TRBJ2-7, with 10 bases fitting TRBD1. In germline, CDR1 is SEHNR, CDR2 FQNEAQ (reference sequence). Trimming removed 1 base from V and 7 bases from J; junction bases left unmatched: 4. This CDR3 spans 14 amino acids. The CDR3 DNA follows: TGTGCCAGCAGCTTAGGACAGGGGGCGGGAGAGCAGTACTTC. Translation gives CASSLGQGAGEQYF.

This clone was seen a few times. V and J are TRBV27 and TRBJ2-1; 9 nucleotides align to TRBD2. Germline V lookup: CDR1 MNHEY, CDR2 SMNVEV (reference sequence). This CDR3 contains 15 residues. V lost 0 bases and J lost 5; bases outside the gene matches: 2. CDR3 loop: CASSLSASGDNEQFF. CDR3 sequence (DNA): TGTGCCAGCAGTTTATCGGCTAGCGGGGACAATGAGCAGTTCTTC.

The CDR3 DNA reads TGTGCCTGGACAGGGATGAGCACTGAAGCTTTCTTT. Its translation is CAWTGMSTEAFF. The rearrangement uses TRBV30 and TRBJ1-1; TRBD1 might be the D (5 bases). CDR1 and CDR2 from the germline V gene are GTSNPN and SVGIG (reference sequence). This CDR3 contains 12 residues. V was trimmed by 4 bases and J by 4 bases, leaving 10 bases between them.

The chain has TRBV2 and TRBJ1-5; D gene uncertain. The CDR3 consists of 14 residues. Per the germline V gene, CDR1 is SNHLY and CDR2 is FYNNEI. V was clipped by 7 bases and J by 0 bases, with 10 bases between them. The CDR3 is CASKTRDSNQPQHF. CDR3 DNA sequence: TGTGCCAGCAAAACCCGGGATAGCAATCAGCCCCAGCATTTT.

The genes are TRBV28 and TRBJ2-1; 14 bases are shared with TRBD2. CDR3 length: 16 amino acids. V was pared by 5 bases and J by 9 bases, with 9 bases of the junction left unmatched. Germline V gene sequence: CDR1 MDHEN, CDR2 SYDVKM. CDR3 nucleotides: TGTGCCAGCAGTGGCCTGGGACTAGCGGGAGTGGGTGAGCAGTTCTTC. Its protein product is CASSGLGLAGVGEQFF.

J is TRBJ2-3 and V is TRBV5-1; possible D gene TRBD1, 6 bases. Trimming removed 3 bases at V and 2 bases at J, with 13 bases between. Germline assignment: CDR1 SGHRS and CDR2 YFSETQ. This CDR3 spans 15 amino acids. Here the CDR3 DNA reads TGCGCCAGCAGCTCCGGACAGTTGCACACAGATACGCAGTATTTT. Translated: CASSSGQLHTDTQYF.

This clone was seen repeatedly, ten times or more. The V and J genes are TRBV28 and TRBJ1-6, with D perhaps TRBD1 (6 bases). The CDR3 covers 20 residues. V shed 7 bases and J shed 5 bases, with 30 bases lying between them. The germline V gene has CDR1 MDHEN and CDR2 SYDVKM. CDR3 in amino acids: CASIFQGPYPHEYNNSPLHF. The DNA of the CDR3 is TGTGCCAGCATTTTTCAGGGGCCTTACCCCCATGAATATAATAATTCACCCCTCCACTTT. Looking up the rest from reference TRBV28 and TRBJ1-6 gives the full variable domain: DVKVTQSSRYLVKRTGEKVFLECVQDMDHENMFWYRQDPGLGLRLIYFSYDVKMKEKGDIPEGYSVSREKKERFSLILESASTNQTSMYLCASIFQGPYPHEYNNSPLHFGNGTRLTVT.

The chain has TRBV30 and TRBJ2-3; D is possibly TRBD1 (6 bases). The CDR3 has 14 residues. Germline CDR1 reads GTSNPN; CDR2 reads SVGIG (reference sequence). V was shortened by 3 bases and J by 1 base, with 11 bases between the two germline ends. The CDR3 DNA is TGTGCCTGGAGAGACAGGTCGGGCACAGATACGCAGTATTTT. Its translation: CAWRDRSGTDTQYF.

The chain links TRBV6-5 to TRBJ2-7; TRBD2 agrees at 9 bases. The CDR3 extends over 14 amino acids. Germline loops: CDR1 MNHEY, CDR2 SVGAGI. V dropped 7 bases and J dropped 3; count of bases not matched to a gene: 7. CDR3 coding DNA: TGTGCCAGCACCTTGGAAGCGGGGGGCTACGAGCAGTACTTC. Protein: CASTLEAGGYEQYF.

CDR3 residues: CASSYSIIGGNHNEQFF. The CDR3 DNA follows: TGTGCCAGCAGTTACTCGATAATTGGCGGGAACCACAATGAGCAGTTCTTC. This chain connects TRBV6-2 or TRBV6-3 to TRBJ2-1; D may be TRBD2 (6 bases). Germline-derived CDR1 and CDR2 are MNHEY and SVGEGT. Trimming removed 0 bases at V and 5 bases at J, with 17 bases between. The CDR3 sequence is 17 residues long.

The chain combines TRBV3-1 (or the pseudogene TRBV3-2) with TRBJ2-1, with 10 bases identical to TRBD1. The CDR3 consists of 15 residues. Germline assignment: CDR1 LGHDT and CDR2 YNNKEL (reference sequence). J lost 7 bases, V lost 3 bases, and 6 bases had no gene match. CDR3 sequence (DNA): TGTGCCAGCAGCCAGCTGACAGGGGGCTTGAATGAGCAGTTCTTC. Protein: CASSQLTGGLNEQFF.